This T cell receptor beta chain is from a study of blood T cell repertoires in COVID-19. The V gene's germline CDR1 is SGHRS and CDR2 YFSETQ. Trimming took off 4 bases at V and 4 bases at J, with 11 bases between the two ends. CDR3 length: 13 amino acids. Under the authors' procedure: The assay estimated nucleated cells by amplifying reference gene primers. TCRdb keeps only in-frame clones here, not all; method: immunoSEQ multiplex PCR. The DNA was the basis for D and trimming; V, J and clone size are from that table. The sample carries hundreds of thousands of clones, around 90% recorded once. The chain has TRBV5-1 and TRBJ1-1; D perhaps matches TRBD1 (6 bases). The clonotype originates from a man aged 18 to 29 with COVID-19, enrolled during active disease. Sequencing used peripheral blood. Here the CDR3 reads CASSLRTATEAFF. CDR3 in DNA: TGCGCCAGCAGCCTGAGGACAGCCACTGAAGCTTTCTTT.